The entry that follows covers one TCR beta chain sequence. The CDR3 has 14 amino acids. Germline lookup yields CDR1 KGHSH and CDR2 LQKENI. The V gene lost 1 base and the J gene lost 6 bases, with 10 bases spanning the gap. Time point denoted: pre-treatment baseline. The protocol was immunoSEQ multiplex PCR, while the TCRdb copy is restricted to in-frame clones and leaves out a portion. The repertoire includes 9,500 to 13,000 clones, about nine tenths of them detected once, and roughly 7% sits in the top ten. The data were obtained in a study of blood T cell dynamics during melanoma immunotherapy. The material sequenced was blood, taken from a patient treated with checkpoint blockade. The TCR was taken from a human donor with melanoma. The chain recombines TRBV18 with TRBJ1-3; the D gene is possibly TRBD1 (5 bases). CDR3 sequence reads: CASSPQSGLNTIYF. The CDR3 nucleotides are TGTGCCAGCTCACCACAATCAGGGTTAAACACCATATATTTT.